The source of this T cell receptor beta chain is a study of beta chain features in type 1 diabetes. Expressed TCRB transcripts were sequenced because the isolated RNA had all been reverse transcribed beforehand. The study sequenced naive, central memory and regulatory T cell samples to an average of approximately 3.5 million reads. Assay used: immunoSEQ multiplex PCR; TCRdb lists only in-frame clones, some missing. The table lists 250,000 to 350,000 clones, approximately 10% of them singletons. Germline V gene lookup returns CDR1 MNHEY and CDR2 SMNVEV (reference sequence). The CDR3 runs to 18 residues. Trimming cost V 5 bases and J 0 bases; bases outside gene matches: 9. This clone was seen more than once but under ten times.

The chain recombines TRBV27 with TRBJ2-6; 8 positions match TRBD1. The sequenced material came from naive CD4+ T cells from blood. The sequence was collected from a woman younger than 45 in good health. The CDR3 DNA reads as TGTGCCAGCAGTCCCCGGGACAGGCCACTCTCTGGGGCCAACGTCCTGACTTTC. Protein product: CASSPRDRPLSGANVLTF.